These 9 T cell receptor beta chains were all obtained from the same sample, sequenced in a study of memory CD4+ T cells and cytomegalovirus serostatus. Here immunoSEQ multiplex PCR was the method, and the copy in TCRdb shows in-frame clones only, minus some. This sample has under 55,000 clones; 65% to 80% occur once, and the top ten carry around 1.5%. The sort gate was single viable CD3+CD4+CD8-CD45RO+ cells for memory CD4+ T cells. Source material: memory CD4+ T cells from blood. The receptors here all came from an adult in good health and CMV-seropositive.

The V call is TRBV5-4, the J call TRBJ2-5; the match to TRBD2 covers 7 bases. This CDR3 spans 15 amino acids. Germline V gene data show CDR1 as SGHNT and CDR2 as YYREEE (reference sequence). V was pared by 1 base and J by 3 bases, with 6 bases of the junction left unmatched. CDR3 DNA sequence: TGTGCCAGCAGCTTGAGGACTAGAGGGGAAGAGACCCAGTACTTC. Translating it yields CASSLRTRGEETQYF.

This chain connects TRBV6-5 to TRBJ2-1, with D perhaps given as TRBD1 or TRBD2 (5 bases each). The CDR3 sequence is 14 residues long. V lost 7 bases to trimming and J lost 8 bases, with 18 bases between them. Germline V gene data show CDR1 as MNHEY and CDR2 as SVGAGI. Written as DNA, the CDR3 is TGTGCCAGCACCCTCTCGGCAGGGACCCATGAGCAGTTCTTC. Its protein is CASTLSAGTHEQFF.

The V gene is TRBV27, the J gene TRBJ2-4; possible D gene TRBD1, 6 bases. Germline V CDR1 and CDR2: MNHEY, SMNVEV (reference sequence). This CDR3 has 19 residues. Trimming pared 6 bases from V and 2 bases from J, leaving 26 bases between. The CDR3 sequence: CASSHRGTQGQWTKNIQYF. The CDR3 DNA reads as TGTGCCAGCAGCCACCGGGGCACGCAGGGGCAATGGACCAAAAACATTCAGTACTTC.

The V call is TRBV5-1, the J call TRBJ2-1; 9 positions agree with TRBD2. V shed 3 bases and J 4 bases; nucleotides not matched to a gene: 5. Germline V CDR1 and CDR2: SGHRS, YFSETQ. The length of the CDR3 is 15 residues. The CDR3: CASSSIAGAYNEQFF. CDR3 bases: TGCGCCAGCAGCTCTATAGCGGGGGCTTACAATGAGCAGTTCTTC.

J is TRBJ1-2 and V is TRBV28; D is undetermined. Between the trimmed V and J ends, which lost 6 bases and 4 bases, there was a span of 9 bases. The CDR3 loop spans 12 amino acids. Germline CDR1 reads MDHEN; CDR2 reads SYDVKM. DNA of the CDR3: TGTGCCAGCAGCCCGCCTCTCTATGGCTACACCTTC. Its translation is CASSPPLYGYTF.

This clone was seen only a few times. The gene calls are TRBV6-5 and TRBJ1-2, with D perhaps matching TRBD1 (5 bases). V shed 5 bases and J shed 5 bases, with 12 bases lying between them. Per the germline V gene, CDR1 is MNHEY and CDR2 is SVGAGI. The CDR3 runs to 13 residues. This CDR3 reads CASSQRDGYGYTF. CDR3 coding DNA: TGTGCCAGCAGTCAAAGGGACGGTTATGGCTACACCTTC.

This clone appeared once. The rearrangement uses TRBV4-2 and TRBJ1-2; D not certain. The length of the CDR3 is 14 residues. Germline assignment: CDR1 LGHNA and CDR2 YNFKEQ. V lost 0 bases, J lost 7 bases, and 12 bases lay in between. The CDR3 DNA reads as TGTGCCAGCAGCCAAGATCCTTTGGGCATTGGCTACACCTTC. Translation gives CASSQDPLGIGYTF.

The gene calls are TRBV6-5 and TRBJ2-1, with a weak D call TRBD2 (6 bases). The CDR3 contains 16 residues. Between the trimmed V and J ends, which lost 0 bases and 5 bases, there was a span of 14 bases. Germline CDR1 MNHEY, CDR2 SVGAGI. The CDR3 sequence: CASSYSGGTQNNEQFF. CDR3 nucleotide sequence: TGTGCCAGCAGTTACTCCGGGGGAACCCAAAACAATGAGCAGTTCTTC.

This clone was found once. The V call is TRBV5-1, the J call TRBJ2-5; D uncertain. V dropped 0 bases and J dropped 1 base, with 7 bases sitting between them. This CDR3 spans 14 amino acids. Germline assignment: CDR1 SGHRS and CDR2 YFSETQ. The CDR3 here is CASSLGQPQETQYF. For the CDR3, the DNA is TGCGCCAGCAGCTTGGGCCAGCCCCAAGAGACCCAGTACTTC.